Listed below are T cell receptor beta chains from one sample, sequenced in a study of CD8+CD57+ T cells in acquired aplastic anemia. One entry per CDR3 protein, called by TCRdb with MiXCR from the reads. The sample comprises under 200,000 distinct CDR3 sequences, 45% to 55% of which are singletons, and about 31% rests with the top ten. The sequencing input was sorted CD4+, CD8+, or CD8+CD57+ T cells (not recorded which) from PBMCs. The receptors here all came from a human donor with aplastic anemia. Both conserved end residues are part of each CDR3. A D gene is named only where the DNA matches it firmly. Expanded clones get a size class; other rows say once, few or many, or leave the size out.

size,V,D,J,CDR3,DNA
-,TRBV6-1,-,TRBJ1-6,CASGSSWGGSPLHF,TGTGCCAGCGGGTCCTCATGGGGGGGTTCACCCCTCCACTTT
-,TRBV29-1,-,TRBJ2-5,CSVAGETQYF,TGCAGCGTAGCCGGAGAGACCCAGTACTTC
many,TRBV11-2,-,TRBJ1-6,CASSSTGPVGYNSPLHF,TGTGCCAGCAGCTCTACAGGGCCGGTGGGGTATAATTCACCCCTCCACTTT
-,TRBV19,-,TRBJ2-7,CASSTSRTEQYF,TGTGCCAGTAGCACCTCTCGGACAGAGCAGTACTTC
many,TRBV12-3/TRBV12-4,TRBD2,TRBJ2-7,CASSPGLAHEQYF,TGTGCCAGCAGCCCGGGACTAGCCCACGAGCAGTACTTC
-,TRBV6-4,-,TRBJ1-1,CASSLTLLAEAFF,TGTGCCAGCAGCCTCACCCTTTTAGCTGAAGCTTTCTTT
-,TRBV30,TRBD1,TRBJ1-2,CAWSVQGAPLGYTF,TGTGCCTGGAGTGTACAGGGGGCCCCATTAGGCTACACCTTC
many,TRBV7-9,TRBD2,TRBJ2-5,CASSPGLGGIQETQYF,TGTGCCAGCAGCCCGGGACTCGGGGGGATCCAAGAGACCCAGTACTTC
many,TRBV4-3,TRBD2,TRBJ2-7,CASSPLDGGAYEQYF,TGCGCCAGCAGCCCGCTTGATGGGGGGGCCTACGAGCAGTACTTC
few,TRBV28,TRBD1,TRBJ2-7,CASSSEVPGGHYEQYF,TGTGCCAGCAGTTCCGAGGTCCCAGGGGGCCACTACGAGCAGTACTTC
-,TRBV10-3,-,TRBJ2-7,CAISETFQSEQYF,TGTGCCATCAGTGAGACGTTTCAAAGCGAGCAGTACTTC
many,TRBV9,-,TRBJ1-4,CASSEQPSGALREKLFF,TGTGCCAGCAGCGAACAACCGTCGGGGGCGCTGAGGGAAAAACTGTTTTTT
few,TRBV27,TRBD2,TRBJ2-1,CASSVGSGISYNEQFF,TGTGCCAGCAGTGTAGGGAGCGGGATTAGTTACAATGAGCAGTTCTTC
few,TRBV7-9,-,TRBJ2-7,CASSSEGYEQYF,TGTGCCAGCAGCTCCGAGGGATACGAGCAGTACTTC
few,TRBV2,-,TRBJ1-1,CASSVKTGPVGAFF,TGTGCCAGCAGCGTAAAGACGGGTCCGGTAGGAGCTTTCTTT
-,TRBV24-1,TRBD1,TRBJ1-5,CATSASDRGHQPQHF,TGTGCCACCAGTGCCTCCGACAGGGGCCATCAGCCCCAGCATTTT
-,TRBV5-1,TRBD2,TRBJ2-7,CASNPGLPSSGEQYF,TGCGCCAGCAATCCGGGACTACCTTCATCGGGGGAGCAGTACTTC
many,TRBV7-3,-,TRBJ2-7,CASSSVGGYEQYF,TGTGCCAGCAGTTCAGTGGGCGGCTACGAGCAGTACTTC
-,TRBV5-1,-,TRBJ2-2,CASSLASNTGELFF,TGCGCCAGCAGCTTGGCGTCGAACACCGGGGAGCTGTTTTTT
many,TRBV7-9,-,TRBJ2-1,CASSLVGREQFF,TGTGCCAGCAGCTTAGTAGGGCGGGAGCAGTTCTTC
many,TRBV7-9,TRBD1,TRBJ2-5,CASSLGDRGLGETQYF,TGTGCCAGCAGCTTAGGGGACAGGGGGCTAGGAGAGACCCAGTACTTC
many,TRBV11-2,-,TRBJ2-6,CASSLDGAVYANVLTF,TGTGCCAGCAGCTTAGATGGGGCAGTGTACGCCAACGTCCTGACTTTC
-,TRBV10-1,-,TRBJ2-1,CATARGGSNNEQFF,TGCGCCACCGCGCGAGGAGGAAGCAACAATGAGCAGTTCTTC
-,TRBV5-4,-,TRBJ1-6,CASSLDGTFSSPLHF,TGTGCCAGCAGCTTGGACGGGACCTTTAGTTCACCCCTCCACTTT
many,TRBV25-1,TRBD1,TRBJ2-7,CASSEWGTVYEQYF,TGTGCCAGCAGTGAATGGGGGACAGTTTACGAGCAGTACTTC
-,TRBV29-1,-,TRBJ1-1,CSVPAQLGAVTEAFF,TGCAGCGTTCCTGCTCAGCTGGGGGCTGTCACTGAAGCTTTCTTT
-,TRBV24-1,-,TRBJ2-7,CATSDFPHKGIGEQYF,TGTGCCACCAGTGATTTTCCCCACAAGGGTATAGGCGAGCAGTACTTC
few,TRBV11-2,-,TRBJ2-1,CASSTEPHGKYEQFF,TGTGCCAGCAGCACAGAACCACACGGGAAGTATGAGCAGTTCTTC
many,TRBV5-1,TRBD2,TRBJ2-3,CASRWYGRETDTQYF,TGCGCCAGCAGATGGTATGGGAGGGAAACAGATACGCAGTATTTT
many,TRBV7-9,-,TRBJ2-4,CASSLARNIQYF,TGTGCCAGCAGCTTAGCAAGAAACATTCAGTACTTC
few,TRBV12-3/TRBV12-4,-,TRBJ2-7,CASGGVHEQYF,TGTGCCAGCGGTGGGGTGCACGAGCAGTACTTC
-,TRBV10-1,-,TRBJ1-1,CADSEQGTEAFF,TGCGCCGACAGTGAGCAGGGGACTGAAGCTTTCTTT
-,TRBV2,-,TRBJ1-5,CASKGIAEGQPQHF,TGTGCCAGCAAAGGTATCGCTGAGGGGCAGCCCCAGCATTTT
many,TRBV5-1,-,TRBJ1-1,CASSLGDVRYAFF,TGCGCCAGCAGCTTGGGGGACGTTCGGTACGCTTTCTTT
few,TRBV6-1,-,TRBJ2-3,CASSEAPGVGDTQYF,TGTGCCAGCAGTGAGGCACCCGGGGTGGGAGATACGCAGTATTTT
-,TRBV29-1,-,TRBJ2-1,CSVSEAGEQFF,TGCAGCGTAAGCGAAGCCGGTGAGCAGTTCTTC
many,TRBV5-6,TRBD1,TRBJ2-5,CASSFPGTAQETQYF,TGTGCCAGCAGCTTCCCCGGGACAGCTCAAGAGACCCAGTACTTC
few,TRBV2,TRBD1,TRBJ1-2,CASSSGTVYGYTF,TGTGCCAGCAGTTCCGGGACAGTCTATGGCTACACCTTC
-,TRBV2,TRBD1,TRBJ1-1,CASRGTGNRAFF,TGTGCCAGCAGGGGGACAGGGAATCGAGCTTTCTTT
-,TRBV7-3,-,TRBJ1-5,CASPPGVNQPQHF,TGTGCCAGTCCCCCGGGGGTAAATCAGCCCCAGCATTTT
-,TRBV20-1,-,TRBJ1-5,CSARDGTYQPQHF,TGCAGTGCCCGGGACGGTACTTATCAGCCCCAGCATTTT
-,TRBV7-8,TRBD1,TRBJ1-6,CASSRSRDSSNSPLHF,TGTGCCAGCAGCCGTTCCCGGGACAGCAGTAATTCACCCCTCCACTTT